This T cell receptor (beta chain) was recorded in a study of persistence of HIV-infected CD4 T cells. Study observations and caveats: Within sorted populations, more oligoclonal TCRs accompanied more oligoclonal proviruses.

Sequencing used immunoSEQ version 4 in survey mode. This table comes from immunoSEQ multiplex PCR, and its TCRdb copy is limited to in-frame clones, with some not included. This repertoire shows roughly 28,000 clones, 78% found once; its top ten account for less than 0.95%. Lysates of CMV-infected fibroblasts at 9.5 to 10 ug/mL stimulated these cells. CD40L/CD69 double-negative CD45RO-high memory CD4+ T cells were collected. Suppressive ART was started during chronic HIV-1 infection in these adults. This clone showed up just a few times. Its antigen is still unknown. CDR3 size: 15 residues. The V gene end was trimmed by 5 bases and the J gene end by 5 bases; junction bases not matched to a gene: 7. From germline, CDR1 is SGHVS and CDR2 FQNEAQ.

Sequences were derived from CD4+ T cells sorted from PBMCs after approximately 19-hour stimulation, sampled from a patient who received antiretroviral therapy. The source is an adult woman with HIV who was CMV-seropositive. V usage is TRBV7-8 and J usage is TRBJ1-5, with 9 bases identical to TRBD1. The CDR3 sequence: CASSTRQGGDQPQHF. The CDR3 DNA is TGTGCCAGCAGCACCAGACAGGGGGGAGATCAGCCCCAGCATTTT.